Presented here are 5 T cell receptor beta chains from one specimen sequenced in a study of control samples from healthy donors and cancer patients. Using immunoSEQ multiplex PCR, the repertoire was profiled, and TCRdb retains in-frame clones only, with some absent. The sample consists of around 20,000 clones, approximately 86% of them appearing once. Sequencing was carried out using PBMCs. The receptors were gathered from a woman in her sixties or seventies with colorectal cancer.

The chain carries TRBV7-2 and TRBJ2-7, with 10 nucleotides matching TRBD2. After removal of 1 base from V and 1 base from J, the junction contained 7 bases not matched to a gene. In germline, CDR1 is SGHTA, CDR2 FQGNSA. This CDR3 spans 17 amino acids. The CDR3 protein is CASSLGTAGGYSYEQYF. The CDR3, as DNA: TGTGCCAGCAGCTTAGGGACAGCGGGAGGGTATTCCTACGAGCAGTACTTC.

The chain is built from TRBV9 and TRBJ1-3, with TRBD1 as a possible D gene (5 bases). Per the germline V gene, CDR1 is SGDLS and CDR2 is YYNGEE. CDR3 length equals 17 residues. The ends were cut back, 4 bases at V and 0 bases at J, with 17 bases in the middle. The CDR3 protein is CASSQGRGLFSGNTIYF. CDR3 bases: TGTGCCAGCAGCCAAGGAAGGGGCCTATTCTCTGGAAACACCATATATTTT.

The V and J genes are TRBV2 and TRBJ1-5; possibly TRBD1 for D (5 bases). The CDR3 covers 14 residues. The V gene lost 5 bases and the J gene lost 2 bases, with 10 bases spanning the gap. CDR1 is SNHLY and CDR2 is FYNNEI in the germline V gene. In nucleotides, the CDR3 is TGTGCCAGCAGTAGGGGTCACGGCAATCAGCCCCAGCATTTT. Amino acid sequence: CASSRGHGNQPQHF.

V and J are TRBV4-3 and TRBJ1-2, with TRBD1 identical over 9 bases. The germline gives CDR1 LGHNA, CDR2 YSLEER. The CDR3 is 15 amino acids. After removal of 1 base from V and 4 bases from J, the junction contained 4 bases not matched to a gene. The CDR3 sequence is CASSQGPGQGYGYTF. The CDR3 DNA sequence: TGCGCCAGCAGCCAAGGCCCGGGACAGGGCTATGGCTACACCTTC.

This chain links TRBV19 with TRBJ2-7, with unresolved D. CDR3 length: 13 residues. Trimming removed 6 bases at V and 3 bases at J, with 12 bases between. Germline CDR1 reads LNHDA; CDR2 reads SQIVND (reference sequence). CDR3 residues: CASRGLDFYEQYF. The CDR3 region has the DNA TGTGCCAGTAGAGGGCTAGATTTCTACGAGCAGTACTTC.